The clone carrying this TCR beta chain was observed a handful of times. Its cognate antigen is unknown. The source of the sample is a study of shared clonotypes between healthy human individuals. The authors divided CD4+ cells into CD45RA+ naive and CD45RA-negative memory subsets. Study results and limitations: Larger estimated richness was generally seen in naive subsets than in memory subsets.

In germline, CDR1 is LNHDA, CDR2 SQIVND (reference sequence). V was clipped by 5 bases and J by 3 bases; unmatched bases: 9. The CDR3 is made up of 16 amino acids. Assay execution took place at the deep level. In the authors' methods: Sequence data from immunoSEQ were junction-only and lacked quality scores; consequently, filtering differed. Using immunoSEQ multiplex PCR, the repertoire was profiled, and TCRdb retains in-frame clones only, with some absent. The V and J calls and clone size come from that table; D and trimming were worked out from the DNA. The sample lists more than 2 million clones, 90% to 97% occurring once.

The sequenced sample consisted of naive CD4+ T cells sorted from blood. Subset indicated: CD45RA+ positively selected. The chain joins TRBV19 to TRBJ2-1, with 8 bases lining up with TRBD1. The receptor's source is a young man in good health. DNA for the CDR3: TGTGCCAGTAGTGGGGGACAGGCCGGGGTCTACAATGAGCAGTTCTTC. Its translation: CASSGGQAGVYNEQFF.